This T cell receptor (beta chain) was identified in a study of control samples from healthy donors and cancer patients. The CDR3 totals 16 residues. The V gene's germline CDR1 is SGDLS and CDR2 YYNGEE. V was pared by 5 bases and J by 6 bases, with 20 bases between. Clones were sequenced by immunoSEQ multiplex PCR, and TCRdb holds only the in-frame ones, with some missing. Here the sample spans about 63,000 clones, about 82% being singletons. The V and J genes are TRBV9 and TRBJ2-2; tentatively, D is TRBD1 (6 bases). This clonotype was sampled from a man aged 40-55 years in good health. Sample: blood. The CDR3 loop is CASRPGEGGIAGELFF. The CDR3 coding sequence is TGTGCCAGCAGGCCAGGGGAAGGTGGTATCGCCGGGGAGCTGTTTTTT.